This T cell receptor beta chain originates from a study of T-cell memory formation after mild COVID-19. Looking at the study overall: The TCR clusters were mostly specific to one donor.

In its sample, this clonotype was seen a few times. From the 5' RACE reads, TCRdb called clonotypes with MiXCR, one entry per CDR3 protein. The table lists a few hundred thousand distinct CDR3 sequences, about a sixth of them singletons, with around 23% in the top ten. The CDR3 loop spans 17 amino acids. The germline CDR1 and CDR2 sequences are ENHRY and SYGVKD. V dropped 5 bases and J dropped 6 bases, with 20 bases sitting between them. The V and J genes are TRBV10-3 and TRBJ1-6, with a tentative D call TRBD1 (5 bases). The source is a man aged 18 to 29 who had mild COVID-19 (a few samples of this study predate the infection). Cell type and time point are not known. Sequences were obtained from PBMCs or a T cell subset sorted from them (not recorded which). Here the CDR3 DNA reads TGTGCCATCAGTACAATCCACCGGGGCTTGGGTAATTCACCCCTCCACTTT. As protein: CAISTIHRGLGNSPLHF.